Listed below are T cell receptor beta chains from one sample, sequenced in a study of beta chain features in type 1 diabetes. Sequenced by immunoSEQ multiplex PCR; TCRdb stores in-frame clones only, minus some. The sample lists hundreds of thousands of clones; around an eighth were seen once. Material: naive CD4+ T cells from blood. These receptors were obtained from a young man with type 1 diabetes. The CDR3 runs from the conserved cysteine through the conserved F or W. A D gene is named only where the DNA matches it firmly. Expanded clones get a size class; other rows say once, few or many, or leave the size out.

V gene	D gene	J gene	clone size	CDR3 protein	CDR3 DNA
TRBV4-3	NA	TRBJ2-7	NA	CASSAYRSYEQYF	TGCGCCAGCAGCGCTTACAGATCCTACGAGCAGTACTTC
TRBV30	NA	TRBJ2-2	few	CAWGELTANTGELFF	TGTGCCTGGGGGGAACTGACCGCGAACACCGGGGAGCTGTTTTTT
TRBV7-2	NA	TRBJ2-7	few	CASSFQGGVSYEQYF	TGTGCCAGCAGCTTCCAGGGCGGGGTCTCCTACGAGCAGTACTTC
TRBV5-1	TRBD2	TRBJ2-2	NA	CASSLASGPPHSLFF	TGCGCCAGCAGCTTGGCTAGCGGGCCACCTCATTCGCTGTTTTTT
TRBV30	NA	TRBJ2-3	NA	CAWSGGPDTQYF	TGTGCCTGGAGCGGGGGCCCAGATACGCAGTATTTT
TRBV30	NA	TRBJ1-1	few	CAWSRDYGEAFF	TGTGCCTGGAGCAGGGATTACGGCGAAGCTTTCTTT
TRBV21-1	NA	TRBJ2-7	few	CASAGSAYEQYF	TGTGCCAGCGCCGGGAGTGCCTACGAGCAGTACTTC
TRBV12-5	TRBD1	TRBJ2-7	NA	CASNTSNRDSYEQYF	TGTGCTAGTAATACGAGTAACCGGGACAGCTACGAGCAGTACTTC
TRBV5-1	NA	TRBJ2-5	NA	CASRAIDRGLGETQYF	TGCGCCAGCAGGGCAATCGACAGAGGCCTCGGGGAGACCCAGTACTTC
TRBV5-1	NA	TRBJ2-7	few	CASSLASGPYEQYF	TGCGCCAGCAGCTTGGCGAGCGGGCCCTACGAGCAGTACTTC
TRBV19	NA	TRBJ1-2	few	CASTRDTLYGYTF	TGTGCCAGTACAAGGGACACGTTATATGGCTACACCTTC
TRBV2	NA	TRBJ2-7	few	CASGRLASGEQYF	TGTGCCAGCGGGAGGTTAGCCTCAGGAGAGCAGTACTTC
TRBV7-9	TRBD1	TRBJ1-1	NA	CASSSGQPNTEAFF	TGTGCCAGCAGCTCGGGACAGCCGAACACTGAAGCTTTCTTT
TRBV30	NA	TRBJ1-1	NA	CAWSPTLGRTEAFF	TGTGCCTGGAGTCCGACTCTAGGAAGAACTGAAGCTTTCTTT
TRBV30	NA	TRBJ2-5	NA	CAWSVGPPRETQYF	TGTGCCTGGAGTGTTGGGCCCCCGCGGGAGACCCAGTACTTC
TRBV29-1	TRBD2	TRBJ2-1	NA	CSVLLAGGNNEQFF	TGCAGCGTTTTACTAGCGGGAGGGAACAATGAGCAGTTCTTC
TRBV2	TRBD1	TRBJ2-7	NA	CASRDRVKVYEQYF	TGTGCCAGCAGGGACAGGGTAAAGGTCTACGAGCAGTACTTC
TRBV6-5	NA	TRBJ2-3	NA	CASSRTYLTDTQYF	TGTGCCAGCAGCCGCACCTATCTAACAGATACGCAGTATTTT
TRBV30	NA	TRBJ1-5	NA	CAWSRGDNQPQHF	TGTGCCTGGAGTCGGGGAGACAATCAGCCCCAGCATTTT
TRBV7-9	NA	TRBJ1-4	NA	CASSFREGPNEKLFF	TGTGCCAGCAGCTTCCGAGAAGGACCTAATGAAAAACTGTTTTTT
TRBV7-2	TRBD2	TRBJ2-1	few	CASSLPGLAGYNEQFF	TGTGCCAGCAGCTTGCCGGGACTAGCGGGGTACAATGAGCAGTTCTTC
TRBV13	TRBD1	TRBJ2-5	NA	CASSSRGTGELQETQYF	TGTGCCAGCAGCTCTCGTGGGACAGGGGAACTCCAAGAGACCCAGTACTTC
TRBV6-1	NA	TRBJ2-7	few	CASSEWADYEQYF	TGTGCCAGCAGTGAATGGGCGGACTACGAGCAGTACTTC
TRBV11-3	NA	TRBJ2-3	few	CASSLVPHTDTQYF	TGTGCCAGCAGCTTAGTTCCCCACACAGATACGCAGTATTTT
TRBV6-5	TRBD1	TRBJ2-1	NA	CASSYSGTGLQFF	TGTGCCAGCAGTTACTCCGGGACAGGGCTGCAGTTCTTC
TRBV9	NA	TRBJ1-1	few	CASSVSTTNTEAFF	TGTGCCAGCAGCGTATCTACGACGAACACTGAAGCTTTCTTT
TRBV6-1	NA	TRBJ2-3	few	CASSKTVGYTDTQYF	TGTGCCAGCAGCAAGACAGTCGGTTACACAGATACGCAGTATTTT
TRBV29-1	TRBD2	TRBJ2-1	few	CSVKQPPTSGRALSSYNEQFF	TGCAGCGTTAAACAGCCGCCGACTAGCGGGAGGGCCCTTAGCTCCTACAATGAGCAGTTCTTC
TRBV7-6	TRBD2	TRBJ2-1	few	CASSLRGALSYNEQFF	TGTGCCAGCAGCTTGCGGGGGGCCCTATCCTACAATGAGCAGTTCTTC
TRBV19	TRBD1	TRBJ2-6	few	CASSRDRVGSGANVLTF	TGTGCCAGTAGTAGAGACAGGGTGGGCTCTGGGGCCAACGTCCTGACTTTC
TRBV28	TRBD1	TRBJ1-5	NA	CASTRDSSNQPQHF	TGTGCCAGCACCCGGGACAGTAGCAATCAGCCCCAGCATTTT
TRBV6-5	NA	TRBJ2-7	few	CASSYSGGGEQYF	TGTGCCAGCAGTTACTCCGGTGGAGGGGAGCAGTACTTC
TRBV12-5	NA	TRBJ1-5	NA	CASGLENQPQHF	TGTGCTAGTGGTTTGGAGAACCAGCCCCAGCATTTT
TRBV7-6	TRBD2	TRBJ2-5	few	CASSHLLAGAKETQYF	TGTGCCAGCAGCCACTTACTAGCGGGGGCTAAAGAGACCCAGTACTTC
TRBV9	NA	TRBJ1-5	NA	CASSPGQYQPQHF	TGTGCCAGCAGCCCGGGCCAGTATCAGCCCCAGCATTTT
TRBV9	TRBD1	TRBJ2-3	NA	CASSILSGQGRDTQYF	TGTGCCAGCAGCATCCTTTCGGGACAGGGGAGAGATACGCAGTATTTT
TRBV30	TRBD1	TRBJ2-5	few	CAWRRGTAAPETQYF	TGTGCCTGGAGAAGAGGGACAGCGGCTCCAGAGACCCAGTACTTC
TRBV2	NA	TRBJ2-2	NA	CASSDPAGNQNTGELFF	TGTGCCAGCAGTGACCCGGCGGGTAACCAGAACACCGGGGAGCTGTTTTTT
TRBV2	NA	TRBJ2-5	NA	CASRRASAQETQYF	TGTGCCAGCAGGAGGGCCTCGGCCCAAGAGACCCAGTACTTC
TRBV4-2	NA	TRBJ2-3	NA	CASSQELTDTQYF	TGTGCCAGCAGCCAAGAACTTACAGATACGCAGTATTTT
TRBV28	TRBD2	TRBJ2-5	NA	CASLAGEQETQYF	TGTGCCAGCTTAGCGGGAGAGCAAGAGACCCAGTACTTC
TRBV5-6	TRBD1	TRBJ2-6	few	CASSTYRGSGANVLTF	TGTGCCAGCAGCACGTACAGGGGCTCTGGGGCCAACGTCCTGACTTTC
TRBV30	NA	TRBJ2-7	few	CAWMGGSYEQYF	TGTGCCTGGATGGGGGGCTCCTACGAGCAGTACTTC
TRBV30	NA	TRBJ2-3	few	CAWSVQGGGDTQYF	TGTGCCTGGAGTGTCCAGGGAGGTGGAGATACGCAGTATTTT
TRBV19	NA	TRBJ2-5	NA	CASRTQGNRVSETQYF	TGTGCCAGTAGGACCCAGGGTAACAGGGTCTCAGAGACCCAGTACTTC
TRBV29-1	NA	TRBJ1-1	few	CSVIQGSTEAFF	TGCAGCGTTATCCAGGGGAGCACTGAAGCTTTCTTT
TRBV29-1	TRBD1	TRBJ1-1	NA	CSVAGQGYTEAFF	TGCAGCGTTGCGGGACAGGGATATACTGAAGCTTTCTTT
TRBV5-6	NA	TRBJ1-1	NA	CASSLLSQTEAFF	TGTGCCAGCAGCTTGTTGAGTCAGACTGAAGCTTTCTTT
TRBV6-5	NA	TRBJ2-3	few	CASSYPGADTQYF	TGTGCCAGCAGTTACCCCGGGGCAGATACGCAGTATTTT
TRBV30	TRBD2	TRBJ2-7	NA	CACSTSGSEQYF	TGTGCCTGTTCGACTAGCGGGAGCGAGCAGTACTTC
TRBV7-2	NA	TRBJ1-4	NA	CASSLERGQSWEKLFF	TGTGCCAGCAGCTTAGAGCGTGGACAGTCTTGGGAAAAACTGTTTTTT
TRBV6-5	NA	TRBJ1-6	NA	CASSYSGDGLGSPLHF	TGTGCCAGCAGTTACTCGGGGGACGGCCTGGGGTCACCCCTCCACTTT
TRBV7-2	TRBD1	TRBJ1-1	few	CASSLRDREGEAFF	TGTGCCAGCAGCCTCCGGGACAGGGAAGGTGAAGCTTTCTTT